This T cell receptor beta chain appears in the sequencing data of a study of blood T cell repertoires in COVID-19. Study-wide context: Spain, Italy and the United States supplied samples that represented acute and convalescent COVID-19. T cells, B-cell-depleted T cells, or PBMCs provided the cDNA or gDNA that served as material.

This clone came up once. Cohort assignment relied on participant-reported clinical history. In Cohort 3, a recovered donor had either two negative PCRs, clearance, or symptom resolution. Data came from immunoSEQ multiplex PCR; TCRdb stores just in-frame clones and leaves some out. The sample contains about 300,000 clones, roughly 87% of which appear only once. Sequencing input: PBMCs or T cells enriched from blood (not recorded which). The sequence was collected from a woman in her twenties or thirties who had recovered from COVID-19.

The CDR3 sequence is CASETGTGSSPLHF. The CDR3, as DNA: TGTGCCAGCGAAACCGGGACAGGGTCATCACCCCTCCACTTT. This chain uses TRBV10-3 with TRBJ1-6, with TRBD1 matching 9 bases. The trim removed 10 bases at V and 10 bases at J, leaving 11 bases unmatched. Germline CDR1 is ENHRY and CDR2 is SYGVKD. This CDR3 has 14 amino acids.